The clone carrying this TCR beta chain was seen ten or more times. Its matching antigen is unknown. The data were taken from a study of tumor-infiltrating lymphocytes in glioblastoma multiforme. Study results and limitations: The T cells in this sample were not sorted into functional subsets.

Germline assignment: CDR1 DFQATT and CDR2 SNEGSKA (reference sequence). The CDR3 has 12 amino acids. Trimming took 6 bases from V and 3 from J, leaving 8 bases between them. TCRB libraries came from RNA via three nested multiplex PCR rounds. No unique molecular identifiers were described for these TCRB libraries. TCRdb used MiXCR to reprocess the multiplex PCR reads, holding one entry per CDR3 protein. The table lists about 32,000 distinct CDR3 sequences, 60% to 65% of them singletons, with approximately 31% in the top ten. The sequenced sample was brain tumor tissue. This chain connects TRBV20-1 to TRBJ2-2; possible D gene TRBD2, 6 bases. The source is a male donor with glioblastoma. CDR3 sequence (DNA): TGCAGTGCGTGGGACTACACCGGGGAGCTGTTTTTT. Translated: CSAWDYTGELFF.